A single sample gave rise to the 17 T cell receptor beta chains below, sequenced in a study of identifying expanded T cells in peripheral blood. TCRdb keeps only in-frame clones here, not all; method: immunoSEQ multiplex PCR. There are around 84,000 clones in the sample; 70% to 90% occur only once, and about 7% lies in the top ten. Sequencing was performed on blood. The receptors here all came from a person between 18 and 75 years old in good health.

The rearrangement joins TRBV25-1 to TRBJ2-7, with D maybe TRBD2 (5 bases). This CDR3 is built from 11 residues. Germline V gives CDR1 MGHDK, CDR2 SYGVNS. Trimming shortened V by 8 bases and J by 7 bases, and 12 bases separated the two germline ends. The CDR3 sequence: CASGLLEEQYF. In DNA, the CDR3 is TGTGCCAGCGGACTGTTAGAAGAGCAGTACTTC.

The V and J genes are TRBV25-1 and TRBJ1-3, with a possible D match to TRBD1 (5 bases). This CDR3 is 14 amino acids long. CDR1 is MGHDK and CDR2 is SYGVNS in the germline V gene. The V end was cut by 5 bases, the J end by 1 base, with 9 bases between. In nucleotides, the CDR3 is TGTGCCAGCAGTACAGGATTTTCTGGAAACACCATATATTTT. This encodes CASSTGFSGNTIYF.

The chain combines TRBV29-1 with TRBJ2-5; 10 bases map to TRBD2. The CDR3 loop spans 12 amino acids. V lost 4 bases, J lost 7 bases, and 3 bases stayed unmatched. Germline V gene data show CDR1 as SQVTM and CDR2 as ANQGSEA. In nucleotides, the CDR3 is TGCAGCGTTGTTTCTAGCGGGGGGACCCAGTACTTC. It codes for CSVVSSGGTQYF.

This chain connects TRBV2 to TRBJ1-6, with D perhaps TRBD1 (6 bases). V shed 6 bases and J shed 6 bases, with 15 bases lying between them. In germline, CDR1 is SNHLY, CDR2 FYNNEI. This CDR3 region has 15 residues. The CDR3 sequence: CASSTPGAPNSPLHF. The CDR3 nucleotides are TGTGCCAGCAGCACTCCGGGGGCTCCTAATTCACCCCTCCACTTT.

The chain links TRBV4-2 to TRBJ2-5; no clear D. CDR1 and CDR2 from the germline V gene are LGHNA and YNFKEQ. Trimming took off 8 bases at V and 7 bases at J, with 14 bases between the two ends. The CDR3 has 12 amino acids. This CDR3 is CASESTAGTQYF. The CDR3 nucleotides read TGTGCCAGCGAATCGACTGCAGGGACCCAGTACTTC.

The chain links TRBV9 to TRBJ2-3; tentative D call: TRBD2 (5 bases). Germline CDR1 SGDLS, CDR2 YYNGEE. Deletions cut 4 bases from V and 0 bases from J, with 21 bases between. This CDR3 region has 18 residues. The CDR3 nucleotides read TGTGCCAGCAGCCCCGCTATGGGGAGCCCTTCTAGCACAGATACGCAGTATTTT. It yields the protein CASSPAMGSPSSTDTQYF.

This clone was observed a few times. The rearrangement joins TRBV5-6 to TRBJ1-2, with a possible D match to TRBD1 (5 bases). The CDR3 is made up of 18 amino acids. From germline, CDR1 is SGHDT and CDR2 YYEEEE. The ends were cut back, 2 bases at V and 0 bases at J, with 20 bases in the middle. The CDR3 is CASSLWLPGRTANYGYTF. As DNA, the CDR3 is TGTGCCAGCAGCTTATGGCTGCCGGGACGGACTGCTAACTATGGCTACACCTTC. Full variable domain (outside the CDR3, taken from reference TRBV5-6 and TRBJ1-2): DAGVTQSPTHLIKTRGQQVTLRCSPKSGHDTVSWYQQALGQGPQFIFQYYEEEERQRGNFPDRFSGHQFPNYSSELNVNALLLGDSALYLCASSLWLPGRTANYGYTFGSGTRLTVV.

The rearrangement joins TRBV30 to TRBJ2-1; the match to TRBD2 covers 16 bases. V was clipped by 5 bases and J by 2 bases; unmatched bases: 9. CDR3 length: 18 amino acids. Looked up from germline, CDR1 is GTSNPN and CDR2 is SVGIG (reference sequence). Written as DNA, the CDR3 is TGTGCCTGGGGCCGGGAGGGACTAGCGGGAGGGCCCTACAATGAGCAGTTCTTC. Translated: CAWGREGLAGGPYNEQFF.

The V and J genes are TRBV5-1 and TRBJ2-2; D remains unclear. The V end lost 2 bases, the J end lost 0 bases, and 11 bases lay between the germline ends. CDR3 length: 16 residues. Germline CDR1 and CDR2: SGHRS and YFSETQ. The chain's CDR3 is CASSFDSFPNTGELFF. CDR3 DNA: TGCGCCAGCAGCTTTGATAGTTTCCCGAACACCGGGGAGCTGTTTTTT. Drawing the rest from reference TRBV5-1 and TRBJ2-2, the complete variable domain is KAGVTQTPRYLIKTRGQQVTLSCSPISGHRSVSWYQQTPGQGLQFLFEYFSETQRNKGNFPGRFSGRQFSNSRSEMNVSTLELGDSALYLCASSFDSFPNTGELFFGEGSRLTVL.

The CDR3 DNA reads TGTGCCAGCAGTTTAACCCCGGGACGGTCGAACTATGGCTACACCTTC. It specifies CASSLTPGRSNYGYTF. The chain carries TRBV6-6 and TRBJ1-2; tentative D call: TRBD1 (5 bases). Germline V gene data show CDR1 as MNHNY and CDR2 as SVGAGI (reference sequence). V was clipped by 4 bases and J by 2 bases, with 17 bases between them. This CDR3 has 16 residues.

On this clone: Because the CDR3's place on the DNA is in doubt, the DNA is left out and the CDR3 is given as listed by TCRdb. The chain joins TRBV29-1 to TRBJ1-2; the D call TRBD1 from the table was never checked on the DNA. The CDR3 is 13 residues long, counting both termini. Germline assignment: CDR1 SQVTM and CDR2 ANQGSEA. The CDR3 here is CCSVDIAGYGYTF.

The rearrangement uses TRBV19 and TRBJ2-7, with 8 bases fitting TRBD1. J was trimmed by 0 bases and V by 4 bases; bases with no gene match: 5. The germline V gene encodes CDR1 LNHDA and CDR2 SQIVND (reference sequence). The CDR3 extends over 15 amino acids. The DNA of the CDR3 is TGTGCCAGTAGTAGCCGGACAGGGAGCTCCTACGAGCAGTACTTC. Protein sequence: CASSSRTGSSYEQYF.

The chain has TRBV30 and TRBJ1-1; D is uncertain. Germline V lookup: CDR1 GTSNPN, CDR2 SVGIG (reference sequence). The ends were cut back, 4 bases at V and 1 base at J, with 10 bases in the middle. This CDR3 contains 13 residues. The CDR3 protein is CAWTTDGNTEAFF. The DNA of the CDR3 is TGTGCCTGGACCACGGACGGGAACACTGAAGCTTTCTTT.

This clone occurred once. CDR3 bases: TGCGCCAGCAGTGAGCAAGGCCGCCCCCCCGGGGAGCTGTTTTTT. It is translated as CASSEQGRPPGELFF. The V gene is TRBV10-1, the J gene TRBJ2-2; D is uncertain. CDR1 and CDR2 (germline): WNHNN, SYGVQD (reference sequence). This CDR3 contains 15 residues. The V and J ends lost 2 bases and 6 bases respectively, with 13 bases between them.

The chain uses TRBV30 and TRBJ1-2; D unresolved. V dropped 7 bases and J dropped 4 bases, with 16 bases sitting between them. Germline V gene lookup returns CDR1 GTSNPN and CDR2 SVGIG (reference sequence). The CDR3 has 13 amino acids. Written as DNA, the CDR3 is TGTGCCTCACCAGACATCCTGACCTATGGCTACACCTTC. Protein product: CASPDILTYGYTF.

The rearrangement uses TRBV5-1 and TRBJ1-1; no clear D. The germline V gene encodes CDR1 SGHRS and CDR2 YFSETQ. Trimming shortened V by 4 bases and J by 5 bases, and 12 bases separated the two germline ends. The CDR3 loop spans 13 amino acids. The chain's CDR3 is CASSPQGRTEAFF. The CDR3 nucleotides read TGCGCCAGCAGCCCCCAAGGGAGAACTGAAGCTTTCTTT.

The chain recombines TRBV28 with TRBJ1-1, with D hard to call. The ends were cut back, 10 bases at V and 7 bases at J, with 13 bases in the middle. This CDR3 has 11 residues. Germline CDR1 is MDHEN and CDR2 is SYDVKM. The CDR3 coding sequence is TGTGCCATTTGGCAGAATCTTGAAGCTTTCTTT. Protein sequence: CAIWQNLEAFF. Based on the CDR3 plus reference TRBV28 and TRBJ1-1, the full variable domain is DVKVTQSSRYLVKRTGEKVFLECVQDMDHENMFWYRQDPGLGLRLIYFSYDVKMKEKGDIPEGYSVSREKKERFSLILESASTNQTSMYLCAIWQNLEAFFGQGTRLTVV.